These 2 T cell receptor beta chains were sequenced from one sample in a study of blood T cell repertoires in COVID-19. The repertoire was sequenced with immunoSEQ multiplex PCR; TCRdb's copy has only in-frame clones and lacks some. The table has about 370,000 clones, more than 70% seen once. Sequenced material: peripheral blood. All receptors come from a woman in her 30s with COVID-19, enrolled during active disease.

V usage is TRBV6-2 or TRBV6-3 and J usage is TRBJ2-5; the match to TRBD2 covers 12 bases. The CDR3 extends over 18 amino acids. Germline assignment: CDR1 MNHEY and CDR2 SVGEGT. The ends lost 2 bases at V and 0 bases at J; junction bases unmatched: 7. CDR3 nucleotide sequence: TGTGCCAGCAGTTACCCCTCTTCTAGCGGGGGGGACCAAGAGACCCAGTACTTC. It translates to CASSYPSSSGGDQETQYF.

The chain combines TRBV28 with TRBJ2-7; 7 bases match TRBD2. Losses at the gene ends were 5 bases for V and 0 bases for J; bases not matched to a gene: 7. The CDR3 runs 15 residues. CDR1 and CDR2 (germline): MDHEN, SYDVKM. CDR3 sequence reads: CASSRPASGSYEQYF. CDR3 in DNA: TGTGCCAGCAGTCGCCCGGCTAGCGGCTCCTACGAGCAGTACTTC.